Listed below are T cell receptor beta chains from one sample, sequenced in a study of shared clonotypes between healthy human individuals. Profiled with immunoSEQ multiplex PCR; TCRdb holds only in-frame clones, not every one. Of 1.5 million to 2.5 million clones in the sample, about 95% were seen once. Sequencing was performed on naive CD8+ T cells sorted from blood. The receptors here all came from a man between 18 and 29 years old in good health. Both conserved end residues are part of each CDR3. D genes are given only for firm matches. Size is stated for part of the rows, as once, few or many counts, or as a class when the clone is expanded.

J: TRBJ2-7
size: -
length: 15
V: TRBV15
D: -
CDR3: CATSSRPVGSYEQYF
DNA: TGTGCCACCAGCAGCCGCCCTGTCGGAAGCTACGAGCAGTACTTC

J: TRBJ2-3
size: -
length: 15
V: TRBV27
D: -
CDR3: CASSLSVGVADTQYF
DNA: TGTGCCAGCAGTTTATCGGTGGGGGTTGCAGATACGCAGTATTTT

J: TRBJ2-7
size: -
length: 13
V: TRBV7-9
D: -
CDR3: CASSFDTLWEQYF
DNA: TGTGCCAGCAGCTTCGACACCCTGTGGGAGCAGTACTTC

J: TRBJ2-7
size: -
length: 14
V: TRBV7-9
D: TRBD2
CDR3: CASSASGSLYEQYF
DNA: TGTGCCAGCAGCGCTAGCGGGAGCCTCTACGAGCAGTACTTC

J: TRBJ1-3
size: -
length: 15
V: TRBV4-1
D: -
CDR3: CASSQVSTSGNTIYF
DNA: TGCGCCAGCAGCCAAGTTTCCACCTCGGGAAACACCATATATTTT

J: TRBJ1-1
size: -
length: 12
V: TRBV5-4
D: -
CDR3: CAARAGGTEAFF
DNA: TGTGCGGCAAGAGCGGGGGGCACTGAAGCTTTCTTT

J: TRBJ2-1
size: -
length: 13
V: TRBV30
D: -
CDR3: CAWSPLVPNEQFF
DNA: TGTGCCTGGAGTCCACTCGTCCCCAATGAGCAGTTCTTC

J: TRBJ1-1
size: -
length: 16
V: TRBV4-1
D: TRBD1
CDR3: CASSQATGPLNTEAFF
DNA: TGCGCCAGCAGCCAAGCGACAGGGCCCCTGAACACTGAAGCTTTCTTT

J: TRBJ2-7
size: -
length: 13
V: TRBV5-1
D: -
CDR3: CASSFSNSYEQYF
DNA: TGCGCCAGCAGCTTTTCAAACAGCTACGAGCAGTACTTC

J: TRBJ2-7
size: -
length: 16
V: TRBV6-5
D: TRBD2
CDR3: CASSYSGGSPTYEQYF
DNA: TGTGCCAGCAGTTACTCTGGCGGGAGCCCTACCTACGAGCAGTACTTC

J: TRBJ1-3
size: -
length: 16
V: TRBV4-3
D: -
CDR3: CASSQDWDSSGNTIYF
DNA: TGCGCCAGCAGCCAAGATTGGGATTCCTCTGGAAACACCATATATTTT

J: TRBJ2-7
size: -
length: 14
V: TRBV7-2
D: -
CDR3: CASSFLGDPYEQYF
DNA: TGTGCCAGCAGCTTCCTAGGGGACCCCTACGAGCAGTACTTC

J: TRBJ1-6
size: -
length: 15
V: TRBV6-5
D: -
CDR3: CASSYPPGSNSPLHF
DNA: TGTGCCAGCAGTTACCCGCCCGGGTCAAATTCACCCCTCCACTTT

J: TRBJ1-4
size: few
length: 13
V: TRBV30
D: TRBD1
CDR3: CACSGQVNEKLFF
DNA: TGTGCCTGTTCGGGACAGGTGAATGAAAAACTGTTTTTT

J: TRBJ2-3
size: -
length: 18
V: TRBV4-3
D: -
CDR3: CASSQERVAEGRTDTQYF
DNA: TGCGCCAGCAGCCAAGAGAGGGTTGCTGAGGGCCGCACAGATACGCAGTATTTT

J: TRBJ2-7
size: -
length: 15
V: TRBV9
D: -
CDR3: CASSPDPDGSYEQYF
DNA: TGTGCCAGCAGCCCGGACCCGGACGGGAGCTACGAGCAGTACTTC

J: TRBJ1-2
size: -
length: 14
V: TRBV2
D: -
CDR3: CASSEEKRDLSFAF
DNA: TGTGCCAGCAGCGAAGAAAAACGGGACCTCTCCTTCGCCTTC

J: TRBJ1-2
size: -
length: 15
V: TRBV6-5
D: -
CDR3: CASSYGEGGLYGYTF
DNA: TGTGCCAGCAGTTACGGGGAGGGGGGACTCTATGGCTACACCTTC

J: TRBJ2-7
size: -
length: 15
V: TRBV4-1
D: -
CDR3: CASSQAAGERPEQYF
DNA: TGCGCCAGCAGCCAAGCGGCAGGGGAAAGGCCCGAGCAGTACTTC

J: TRBJ1-1
size: -
length: 14
V: TRBV19
D: -
CDR3: CASSILGSNPEAFF
DNA: TGTGCCAGTAGTATCTTAGGAAGTAATCCTGAAGCTTTCTTT

J: TRBJ2-7
size: -
length: 15
V: TRBV4-3
D: TRBD2
CDR3: CASSQGGLAGDEQYF
DNA: TGCGCCAGCAGCCAAGGCGGACTAGCGGGAGACGAGCAGTACTTC

J: TRBJ2-1
size: -
length: 16
V: TRBV7-9
D: TRBD2
CDR3: CASSPGLAVSYNEQFF
DNA: TGTGCCAGCAGCCCTGGACTAGCGGTATCCTACAATGAGCAGTTCTTC

J: TRBJ1-6
size: -
length: 18
V: TRBV7-2
D: TRBD1
CDR3: CASSPRMDRGIYNSPLHF
DNA: TGTGCCAGCAGCCCTCGCATGGACAGGGGGATCTATAATTCACCCCTCCACTTT

J: TRBJ2-1
size: -
length: 15
V: TRBV14
D: -
CDR3: CASANPDALIDEQFF
DNA: TGTGCCAGCGCGAACCCCGACGCCCTAATCGATGAGCAGTTCTTC

J: TRBJ1-6
size: -
length: 15
V: TRBV4-1
D: -
CDR3: CASSPRDMNNSPLHF
DNA: TGCGCCAGCAGCCCCCGCGACATGAATAATTCACCCCTCCACTTT

J: TRBJ2-5
size: -
length: 16
V: TRBV29-1
D: -
CDR3: CSVEDQGGLLQETQYF
DNA: TGCAGCGTTGAAGATCAAGGGGGGTTGCTACAAGAGACCCAGTACTTC

J: TRBJ2-1
size: once
length: 15
V: TRBV5-6
D: -
CDR3: CASSLGGGSYNEQFF
DNA: TGTGCCAGCAGCTTGGGAGGAGGCTCCTACAATGAGCAGTTCTTC

J: TRBJ2-7
size: -
length: 16
V: TRBV19
D: TRBD2
CDR3: CASSMGGSGSVYEQYF
DNA: TGTGCCAGTAGTATGGGCGGTAGCGGGAGTGTTTACGAGCAGTACTTC